This TCR beta chain was sequenced for a study of chemoradiotherapy in HPV16-positive cancers. Data came from immunoSEQ multiplex PCR; TCRdb stores just in-frame clones and leaves some out. The sample consists of about 67,000 clones, roughly 90% of them appearing once. The TCR was taken from a human donor with HPV-associated anogenital cancer. Specimen: blood, collected from a patient who underwent chemoradiotherapy.

CDR3 nucleotide sequence: TGTGCCAGCAGGCCCTCGGGGAACACTGAAGCTTTCTTT. Residues: CASRPSGNTEAFF. This chain connects TRBV14 to TRBJ1-1; D gene uncertain. V was shortened by 6 bases and J by 1 base, with 9 bases between the two germline ends. This CDR3 has 13 residues. Germline V gene sequence: CDR1 SGHDN, CDR2 FVKESK.